This TCR beta chain was documented in a study of human T cells and chemical hapten exposure. Turning to the study itself: Small differences in pooled library volume mainly drove the variation in TCR yields per sample. Study-wide results and caveats: TCRs exceeding a frequency of 1 in 1000 stayed unchanged under DPC sensitization.

The V end lost 8 bases, the J end lost 2 bases, and 15 bases lay between the germline ends. CDR3 length equals 14 residues. Germline V gene lookup returns CDR1 MNHEY and CDR2 SMNVEV (reference sequence). Unfractionated whole blood served as the source for total RNA extraction. Library construction involved attaching unique molecular identifiers to individual cDNA molecules, which allowed quantitative, reproducible TCR counting. Original processing methods: 96,000 or so TCRs per sample was the median, with a range of roughly 23,224 to 690,600. TCRdb independently ran MiXCR on the reads; one entry per CDR3 protein. Clone size and V and J calls follow TCRdb, not the original study. The sample lists about 900 distinct CDR3 sequences; about 86% were seen once. In regard to this clonotype: The target antigen is unknown.

The chain employs TRBV27 and TRBJ1-1, with a tentative D call TRBD1 (5 bases). Sequenced input: whole blood. The sequence derives from a human donor with alopecia, or a healthy volunteer (not recorded which). Some clones in this sample may be carry-over from other donors' samples. This table probably holds off-target reads from a library built for another chain. CDR3 coding DNA: TGTGCCAGCGGTTACCCTGGGGCCAACACTGAAGCTTTCTTT. Protein product: CASGYPGANTEAFF.